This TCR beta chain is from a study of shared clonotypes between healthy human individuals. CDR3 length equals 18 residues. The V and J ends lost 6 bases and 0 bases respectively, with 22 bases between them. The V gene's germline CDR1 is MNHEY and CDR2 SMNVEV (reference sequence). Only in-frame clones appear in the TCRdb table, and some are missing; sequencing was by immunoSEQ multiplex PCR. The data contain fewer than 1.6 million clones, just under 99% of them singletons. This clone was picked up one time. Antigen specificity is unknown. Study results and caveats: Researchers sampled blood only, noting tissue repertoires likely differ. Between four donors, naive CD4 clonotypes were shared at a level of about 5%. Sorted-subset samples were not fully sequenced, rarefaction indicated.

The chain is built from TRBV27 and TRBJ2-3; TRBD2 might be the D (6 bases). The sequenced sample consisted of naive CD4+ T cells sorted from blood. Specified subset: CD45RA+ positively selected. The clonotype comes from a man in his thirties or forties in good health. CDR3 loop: CASRKGNRELASTDTQYF. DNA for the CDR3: TGTGCCAGCAGAAAGGGGAACCGGGAGCTAGCCAGCACAGATACGCAGTATTTT.